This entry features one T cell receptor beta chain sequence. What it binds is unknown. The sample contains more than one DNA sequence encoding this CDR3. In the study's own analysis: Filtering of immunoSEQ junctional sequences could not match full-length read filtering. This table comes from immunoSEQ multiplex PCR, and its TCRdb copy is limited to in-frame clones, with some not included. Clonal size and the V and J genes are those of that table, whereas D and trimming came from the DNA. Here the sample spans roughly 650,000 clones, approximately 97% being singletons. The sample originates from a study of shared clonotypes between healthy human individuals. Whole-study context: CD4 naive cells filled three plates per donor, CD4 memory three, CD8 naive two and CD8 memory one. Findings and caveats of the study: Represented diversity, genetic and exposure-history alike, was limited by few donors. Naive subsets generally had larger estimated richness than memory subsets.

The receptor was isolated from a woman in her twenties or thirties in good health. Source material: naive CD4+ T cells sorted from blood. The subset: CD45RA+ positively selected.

CDR3 DNA sequence: TGTGCCAGTAGTATCCGGGACAGGGCCTACGAGCAGTACTTC. Translated, it gives CASSIRDRAYEQYF. The genes are TRBV19 and TRBJ2-7; TRBD1 agrees at 9 bases. The CDR3 length is 14 residues. The V and J ends lost 3 bases and 2 bases, in that order; junction bases with no gene match: 2. Germline assignment: CDR1 LNHDA and CDR2 SQIVND (reference sequence).